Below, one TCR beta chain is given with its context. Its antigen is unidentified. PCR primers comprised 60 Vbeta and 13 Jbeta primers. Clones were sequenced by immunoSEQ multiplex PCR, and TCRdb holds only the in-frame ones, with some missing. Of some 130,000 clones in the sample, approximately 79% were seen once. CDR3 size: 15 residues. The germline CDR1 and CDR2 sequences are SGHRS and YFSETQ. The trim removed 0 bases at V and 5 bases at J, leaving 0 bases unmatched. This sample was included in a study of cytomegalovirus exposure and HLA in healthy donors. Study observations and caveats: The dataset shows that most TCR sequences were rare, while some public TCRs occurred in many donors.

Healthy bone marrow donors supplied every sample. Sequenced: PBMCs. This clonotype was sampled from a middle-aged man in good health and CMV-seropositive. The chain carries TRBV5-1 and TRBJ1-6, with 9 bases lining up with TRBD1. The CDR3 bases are TGCGCCAGCAGCTTGGGACAGGGGGATAATTCACCCCTCCACTTT. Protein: CASSLGQGDNSPLHF.